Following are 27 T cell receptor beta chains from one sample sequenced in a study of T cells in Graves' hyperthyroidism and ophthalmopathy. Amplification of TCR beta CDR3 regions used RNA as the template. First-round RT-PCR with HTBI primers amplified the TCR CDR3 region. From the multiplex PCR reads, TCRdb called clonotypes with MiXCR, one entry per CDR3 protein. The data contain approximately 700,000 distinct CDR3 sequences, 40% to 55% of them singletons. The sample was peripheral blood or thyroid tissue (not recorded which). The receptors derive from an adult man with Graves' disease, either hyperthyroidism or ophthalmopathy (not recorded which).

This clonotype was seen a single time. CDR3 sequence (DNA): TGTGCCACCAGCAGCCACCGGGACAGGGGGCGGCGTGGCTACACCTTC. Its protein is CATSSHRDRGRRGYTF. The chain joins TRBV15 to TRBJ1-2; 12 bases fit TRBD1. This CDR3 is 16 amino acids long. Germline loops: CDR1 LNHNV, CDR2 YYDKDF (reference sequence). Unmatched junction bases numbered 9, after V lost 3 bases and J lost 7 bases.

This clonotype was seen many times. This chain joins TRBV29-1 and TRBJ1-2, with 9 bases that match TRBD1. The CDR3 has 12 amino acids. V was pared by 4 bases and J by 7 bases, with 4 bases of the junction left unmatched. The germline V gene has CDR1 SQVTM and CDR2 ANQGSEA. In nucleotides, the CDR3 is TGCAGCGTTGTACAGGGGGCTCGTGGCTACACCTTC. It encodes CSVVQGARGYTF.

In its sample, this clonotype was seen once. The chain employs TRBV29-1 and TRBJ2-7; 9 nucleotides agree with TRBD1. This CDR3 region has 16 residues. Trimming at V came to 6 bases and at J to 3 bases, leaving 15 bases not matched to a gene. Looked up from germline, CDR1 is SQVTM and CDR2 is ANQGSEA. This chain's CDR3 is CSVTPEGQGIVYEQYF. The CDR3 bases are TGCAGCGTGACCCCTGAGGGACAGGGAATCGTCTACGAGCAGTACTTC.

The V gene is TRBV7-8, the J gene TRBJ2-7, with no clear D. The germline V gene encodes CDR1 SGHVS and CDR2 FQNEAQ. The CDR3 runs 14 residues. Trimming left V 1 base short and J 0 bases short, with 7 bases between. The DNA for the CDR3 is TGTGCCAGCAGCTTAGATCGCCACTCCTACGAGCAGTACTTC. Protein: CASSLDRHSYEQYF.

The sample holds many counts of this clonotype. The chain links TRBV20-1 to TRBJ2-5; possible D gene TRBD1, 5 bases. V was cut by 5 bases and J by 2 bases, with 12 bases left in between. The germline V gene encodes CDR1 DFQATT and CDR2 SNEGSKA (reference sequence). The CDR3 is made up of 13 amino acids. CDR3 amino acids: CSAGPTEQETQYF. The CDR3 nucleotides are TGCAGTGCTGGACCGACAGAGCAAGAGACCCAGTACTTC.

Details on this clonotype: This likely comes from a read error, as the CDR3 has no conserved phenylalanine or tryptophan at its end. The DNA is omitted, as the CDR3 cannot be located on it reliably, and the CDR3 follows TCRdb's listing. The CDR3 sequence: CASSAARV. This chain links TRBV7-3 with TRBJ1-4. The CDR3 spans 8 residues, counting both ends. Germline CDR1 is SGHTA and CDR2 is FQGTGA.

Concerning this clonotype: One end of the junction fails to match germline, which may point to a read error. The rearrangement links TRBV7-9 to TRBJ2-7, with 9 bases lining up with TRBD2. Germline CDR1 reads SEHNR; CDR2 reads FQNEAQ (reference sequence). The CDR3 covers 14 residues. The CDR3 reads CARSTGTSFYEQYF. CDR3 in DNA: TGTGCCCGCAGCACCGGGACTAGCTTCTACGAGCAGTACTTC.

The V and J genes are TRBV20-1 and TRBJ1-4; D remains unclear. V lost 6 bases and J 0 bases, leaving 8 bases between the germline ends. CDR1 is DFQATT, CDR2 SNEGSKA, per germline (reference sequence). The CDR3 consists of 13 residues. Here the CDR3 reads CSAPAATNEKLFF. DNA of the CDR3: TGCAGTGCGCCCGCCGCAACTAATGAAAAACTGTTTTTT.

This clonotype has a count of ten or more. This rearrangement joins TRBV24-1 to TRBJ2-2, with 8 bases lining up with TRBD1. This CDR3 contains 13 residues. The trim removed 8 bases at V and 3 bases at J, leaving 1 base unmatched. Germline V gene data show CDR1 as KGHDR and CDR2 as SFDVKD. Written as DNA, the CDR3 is TGTGCCACCAAACAGGGGGACACCGGGGAGCTGTTTTTT. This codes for CATKQGDTGELFF.

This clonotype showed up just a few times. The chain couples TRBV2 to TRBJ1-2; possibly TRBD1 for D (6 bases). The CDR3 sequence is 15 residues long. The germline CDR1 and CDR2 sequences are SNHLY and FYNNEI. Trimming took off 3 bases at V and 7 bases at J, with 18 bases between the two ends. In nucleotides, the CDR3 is TGTGCCAGCAGTGACCAACAGGGTTCCCTCCGTGGCTACACCTTC. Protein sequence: CASSDQQGSLRGYTF.

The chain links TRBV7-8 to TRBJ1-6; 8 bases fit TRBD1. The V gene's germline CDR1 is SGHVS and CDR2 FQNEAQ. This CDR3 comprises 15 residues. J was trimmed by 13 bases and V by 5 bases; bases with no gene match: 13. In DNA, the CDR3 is TGTGCCAGCAGCCCTCAGGTCGGCAGGGGGCAGCCCCTCCACTTT. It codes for CASSPQVGRGQPLHF.

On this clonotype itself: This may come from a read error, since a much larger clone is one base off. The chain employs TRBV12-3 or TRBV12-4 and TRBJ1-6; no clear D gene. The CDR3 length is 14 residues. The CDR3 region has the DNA TGTACCAGCAGTTTGAGGGATTCGGGTTCACCCCTCCACTTT. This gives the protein CTSSLRDSGSPLHF.

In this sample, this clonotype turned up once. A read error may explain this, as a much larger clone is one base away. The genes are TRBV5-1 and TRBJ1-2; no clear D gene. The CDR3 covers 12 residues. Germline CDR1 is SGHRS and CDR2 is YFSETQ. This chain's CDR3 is CVSSHDAYGYTF. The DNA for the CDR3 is TGCGTCAGCAGCCACGACGCGTATGGCTACACCTTC.

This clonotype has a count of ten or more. The CDR3 spells CASSVRLGAGYTF. For the CDR3, the DNA is TGTGCCAGCAGCGTAAGACTAGGGGCCGGCTACACCTTC. J is TRBJ1-2 and V is TRBV9; the D gene is possibly TRBD1 (5 bases). Germline CDR1 and CDR2: SGDLS and YYNGEE. Trimming shortened V by 1 base and J by 8 bases, and 12 bases separated the two germline ends. The CDR3 runs to 13 residues.

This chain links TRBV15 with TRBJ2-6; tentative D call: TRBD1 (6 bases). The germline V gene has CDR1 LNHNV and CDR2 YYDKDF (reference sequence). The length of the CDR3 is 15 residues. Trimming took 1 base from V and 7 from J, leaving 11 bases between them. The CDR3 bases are TGTGCCACCAGCAGAGTGGGGGCGGCAGCCAACGTCCTGACTTTC. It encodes CATSRVGAAANVLTF.

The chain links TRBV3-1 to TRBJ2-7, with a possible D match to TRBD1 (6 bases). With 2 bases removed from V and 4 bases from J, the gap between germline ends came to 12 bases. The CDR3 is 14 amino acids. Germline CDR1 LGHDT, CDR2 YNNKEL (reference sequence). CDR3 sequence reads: CASSQRAQGYEQYF. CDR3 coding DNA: TGTGCCAGCAGCCAAAGGGCACAGGGTTACGAGCAGTACTTC.

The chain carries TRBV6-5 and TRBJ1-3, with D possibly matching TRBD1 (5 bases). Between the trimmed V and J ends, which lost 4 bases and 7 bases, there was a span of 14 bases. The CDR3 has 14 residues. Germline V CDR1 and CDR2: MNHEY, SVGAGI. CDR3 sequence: CASSSGTLANTIYF. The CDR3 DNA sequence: TGTGCCAGCAGTTCCGGGACGTTGGCGAACACCATATATTTT.

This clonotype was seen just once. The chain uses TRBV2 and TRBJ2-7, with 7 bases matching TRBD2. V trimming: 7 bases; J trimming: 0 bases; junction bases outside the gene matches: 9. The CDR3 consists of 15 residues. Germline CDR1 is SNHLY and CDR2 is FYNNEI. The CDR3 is CASKRGGGNSYEQYF. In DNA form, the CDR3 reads TGTGCCAGCAAGCGGGGAGGCGGCAACTCCTACGAGCAGTACTTC.

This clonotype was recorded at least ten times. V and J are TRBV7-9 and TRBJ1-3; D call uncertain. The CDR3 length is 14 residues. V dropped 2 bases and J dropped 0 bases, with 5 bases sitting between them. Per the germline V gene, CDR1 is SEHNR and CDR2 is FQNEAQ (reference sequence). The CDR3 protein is CASSLSFSGNTIYF. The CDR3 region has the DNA TGTGCCAGCAGCTTATCATTCTCTGGAAACACCATATATTTT. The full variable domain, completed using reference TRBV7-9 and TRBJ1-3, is DTGVSQNPRHKITKRGQNVTFRCDPISEHNRLYWYRQTLGQGPEFLTYFQNEAQLEKSRLLSDRFSAERPKGSFSTLEIQRTEQGDSAMYLCASSLSFSGNTIYFGEGSWLTVV.

The DNA of the CDR3 is TGTGCCACCAGCAGGGGGGGACAGGGGAGCCCCTTGGTTGAGATGGATACGCAGTATTTT. It specifies CATSRGGQGSPLVEMDTQYF. The V call is TRBV15, the J call TRBJ2-3, with TRBD1 matching 10 bases. The J segment lost 6 bases and the V segment lost 3 bases, leaving 21 bases of the junction unmatched. Germline V gene lookup returns CDR1 LNHNV and CDR2 YYDKDF (reference sequence). The CDR3 loop spans 20 amino acids. Complete variable domain (other parts from reference TRBV15 and TRBJ2-3): DAMVIQNPRYQVTQFGKPVTLSCSQTLNHNVMYWYQQKSSQAPKLLFHYYDKDFNNEADTPDNFQSRRPNTSFCFLDIRSPGLGDTAMYLCATSRGGQGSPLVEMDTQYFGPGTRLTVL.

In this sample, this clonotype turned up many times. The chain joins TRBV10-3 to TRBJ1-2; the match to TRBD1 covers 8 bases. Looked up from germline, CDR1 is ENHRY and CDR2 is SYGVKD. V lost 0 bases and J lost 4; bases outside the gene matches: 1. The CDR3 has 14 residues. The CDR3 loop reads CAISESGTGYGYTF. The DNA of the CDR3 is TGTGCCATCAGTGAGTCGGGGACAGGCTATGGCTACACCTTC.

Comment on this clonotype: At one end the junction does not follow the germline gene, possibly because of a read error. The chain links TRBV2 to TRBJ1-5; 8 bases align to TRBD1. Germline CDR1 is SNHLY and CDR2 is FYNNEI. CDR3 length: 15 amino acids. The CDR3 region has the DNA TGTGCCACCAGTGATGCAGGGGGCACGGTTCAGCCCCAGCATTTT. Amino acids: CATSDAGGTVQPQHF.

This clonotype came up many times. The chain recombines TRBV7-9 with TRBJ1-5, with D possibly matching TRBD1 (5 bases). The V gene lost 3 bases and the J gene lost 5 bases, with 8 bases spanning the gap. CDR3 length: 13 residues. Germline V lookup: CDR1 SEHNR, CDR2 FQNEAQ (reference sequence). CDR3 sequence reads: CASSFSGYQPQHF. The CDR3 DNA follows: TGTGCCAGCAGCTTCTCAGGGTATCAGCCCCAGCATTTT.

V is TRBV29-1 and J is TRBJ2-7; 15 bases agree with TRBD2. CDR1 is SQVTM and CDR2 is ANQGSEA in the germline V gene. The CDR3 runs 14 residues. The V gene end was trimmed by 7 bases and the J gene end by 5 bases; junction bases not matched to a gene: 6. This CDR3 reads CSAARTSGRDEQYF. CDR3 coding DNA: TGCAGCGCTGCTAGGACTAGCGGGAGGGACGAGCAGTACTTC.

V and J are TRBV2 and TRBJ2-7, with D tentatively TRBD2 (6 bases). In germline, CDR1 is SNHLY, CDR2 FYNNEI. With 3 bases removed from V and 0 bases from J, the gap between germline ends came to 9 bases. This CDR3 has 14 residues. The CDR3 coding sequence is TGTGCCAGCAGTGACGGGACTGACTCCTACGAGCAGTACTTC. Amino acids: CASSDGTDSYEQYF.

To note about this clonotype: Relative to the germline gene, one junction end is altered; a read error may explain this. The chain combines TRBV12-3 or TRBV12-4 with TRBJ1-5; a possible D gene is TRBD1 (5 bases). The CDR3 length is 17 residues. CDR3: CASSLDGPGLRNQPQHF. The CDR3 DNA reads TGTGCCAGCAGCTTAGATGGTCCAGGGCTAAGGAATCAGCCCCAGCATTTT.

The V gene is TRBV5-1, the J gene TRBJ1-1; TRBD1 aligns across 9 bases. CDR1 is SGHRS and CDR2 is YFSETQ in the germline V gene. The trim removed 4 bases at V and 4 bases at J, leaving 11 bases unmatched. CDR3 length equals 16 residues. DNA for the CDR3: TGCGCCAGCAGCAAAGCTCCGGGACAGGGAAGCACTGAAGCTTTCTTT. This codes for CASSKAPGQGSTEAFF. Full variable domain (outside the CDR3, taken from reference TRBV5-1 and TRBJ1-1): KAGVTQTPRYLIKTRGQQVTLSCSPISGHRSVSWYQQTPGQGLQFLFEYFSETQRNKGNFPGRFSGRQFSNSRSEMNVSTLELGDSALYLCASSKAPGQGSTEAFFGQGTRLTVV.